The 26 T cell receptor beta chains reported below all come from one sample, sequenced in a study of shared clonotypes between healthy human individuals. Profiled with immunoSEQ multiplex PCR; TCRdb holds only in-frame clones, not every one. The data show around 1 million clones, more than 75% seen once. The sequencing input was memory CD4+ T cells sorted from blood. Subset specified: CD45RA-negative fraction. Receptor source: a man aged 18 to 30 in good health.

This clone has a single count. The same CDR3 can be traced to other DNA sequences in this sample. The DNA of the CDR3 is TGTGCCATCAGTGAGGCTACCGGGGAGCTGTTTTTT. Protein sequence: CAISEATGELFF. The chain recombines TRBV10-3 with TRBJ2-2; D ambiguous. The CDR3 contains 12 residues. The ends were cut back, 2 bases at V and 5 bases at J, with 3 bases in the middle. Germline values: CDR1 ENHRY, CDR2 SYGVKD.

This chain uses TRBV9 with TRBJ1-4; D is perhaps TRBD1 (5 bases). This CDR3 has 15 amino acids. Germline V gene data show CDR1 as SGDLS and CDR2 as YYNGEE. V was cut by 4 bases and J by 5 bases, with 15 bases left in between. CDR3 amino acids: CASSSLGGSNEKLFF. The CDR3 DNA is TGTGCCAGCAGCTCCCTGGGGGGATCCAATGAAAAACTGTTTTTT.

This chain joins TRBV4-1 and TRBJ2-7, with D hard to call. Germline V lookup: CDR1 MGHRA, CDR2 YSYEKL. V was pared by 4 bases and J by 4 bases, with 11 bases between. The CDR3 is 13 amino acids. CDR3 sequence: CASSRDLGYEQYF. DNA of the CDR3: TGCGCCAGCAGCCGAGACTTAGGATACGAGCAGTACTTC.

About this clone itself: The sample contains more than one DNA sequence encoding this CDR3. The chain carries TRBV14 and TRBJ1-1; 8 bases fit TRBD1. The length of the CDR3 is 14 residues. V shed 5 bases and J 1 base; nucleotides not matched to a gene: 3. Germline values: CDR1 SGHDN, CDR2 FVKESK. CDR3 sequence (DNA): TGTGCCAGCAGCTTAGGACAGGGGAACACTGAAGCTTTCTTT. It codes for CASSLGQGNTEAFF.

V and J are TRBV6-5 and TRBJ1-2; maybe TRBD1 (6 bases). The length of the CDR3 is 15 residues. V shed 7 bases and J shed 2 bases, with 17 bases lying between them. From germline, CDR1 is MNHEY and CDR2 SVGAGI. CDR3 amino acids: CASTLTGQGNYGYTF. The CDR3 nucleotides are TGTGCCAGCACCCTGACCGGGCAGGGGAACTATGGCTACACCTTC.

This chain connects TRBV6-1 to TRBJ1-1; tentative D call: TRBD1 (6 bases). V was cut by 6 bases and J by 4 bases, with 12 bases left in between. Germline V lookup: CDR1 MNHNS, CDR2 SASEGT. The CDR3 totals 13 residues. This CDR3 reads CASRRTEGTEAFF. The DNA for the CDR3 is TGTGCCAGCAGGAGGACAGAAGGCACTGAAGCTTTCTTT.

V usage is TRBV11-2 and J usage is TRBJ2-4; 13 bases align to TRBD2. This CDR3 has 17 amino acids. J gave up 2 bases and V 8 bases, and 9 bases lay outside the gene matches. The germline CDR1 and CDR2 sequences are SGHAT and FQNNGV. The CDR3 reads CASRTSGGARSKNIQYF. In nucleotides, the CDR3 is TGTGCCAGCCGTACTAGCGGGGGGGCTCGGTCCAAAAACATTCAGTACTTC. Supplemented by reference TRBV11-2 and TRBJ2-4, the full variable domain reads EAGVAQSPRYKIIEKRQSVAFWCNPISGHATLYWYQQILGQGPKLLIQFQNNGVVDDSQLPKDRFSAERLKGVDSTLKIQPAKLEDSAVYLCASRTSGGARSKNIQYFGAGTRLSVL.

Worth noting for this clone: The same CDR3 arises from other DNA sequences in this sample as well. The chain carries TRBV7-9 and TRBJ1-2; 11 bases are shared with TRBD1. The CDR3 is made up of 15 amino acids. V gave up 0 bases and J gave up 4 bases; unmatched junction bases: 1. Looked up from germline, CDR1 is SEHNR and CDR2 is FQNEAQ (reference sequence). This CDR3 is CASSLAGTGGYGYTF. CDR3 bases: TGTGCCAGCAGCTTAGCAGGGACAGGGGGCTATGGCTACACCTTC.

V usage is TRBV5-4 and J usage is TRBJ1-6; D is uncertain. The CDR3 sequence is 13 residues long. With 0 bases removed from V and 8 bases from J, the gap between germline ends came to 6 bases. Germline assignment: CDR1 SGHNT and CDR2 YYREEE (reference sequence). CDR3 region: CASSLDRYSPLHF. The CDR3 nucleotides read TGTGCCAGCAGCTTGGATAGGTATTCACCCCTCCACTTT. The whole variable domain, filled in from reference TRBV5-4 and TRBJ1-6, reads ETGVTQSPTHLIKTRGQQVTLRCSSQSGHNTVSWYQQALGQGPQFIFQYYREEENGRGNFPPRFSGLQFPNYSSELNVNALELDDSALYLCASSLDRYSPLHFGNGTRLTVT.

The V call is TRBV2, the J call TRBJ2-7; weak D call: TRBD1 (6 bases). This CDR3 is 13 amino acids long. V shed 10 bases and J shed 3 bases, with 16 bases lying between them. Germline V gene sequence: CDR1 SNHLY, CDR2 FYNNEI. As DNA, the CDR3 is TGTGCCACCGAAGGACAGACCCACTACGAGCAGTACTTC. Protein: CATEGQTHYEQYF.

This clone came up once. The same CDR3 is also encoded by other DNA sequences in this sample. The chain combines TRBV30 with TRBJ2-5; D not resolved. V dropped 1 base and J dropped 5 bases, with 2 bases sitting between them. Germline assignment: CDR1 GTSNPN and CDR2 SVGIG (reference sequence). CDR3 length: 10 amino acids. The DNA of the CDR3 is TGTGCCTGGAGTGGGGAGACCCAGTACTTC. Protein sequence: CAWSGETQYF. The full variable domain, rest sourced from reference TRBV30 and TRBJ2-5, is SQTIHQWPATLVQPVGSPLSLECTVEGTSNPNLYWYRQAAGRGLQLLFYSVGIGQISSEVPQNLSASRPQDRQFILSSKKLLLSDSGFYLCAWSGETQYFGPGTRLLVL.

CDR3 amino acids: CAWSGDNNEKLFF. CDR3 nucleotides: TGTGCCTGGAGCGGAGATAATAATGAAAAACTGTTTTTT. This rearrangement joins TRBV30 to TRBJ1-4, with D unresolved. This CDR3 is 13 amino acids long. Trimming left V 3 bases short and J 4 bases short, with 9 bases between. Per the germline V gene, CDR1 is GTSNPN and CDR2 is SVGIG (reference sequence).

The chain joins TRBV6-1 to TRBJ2-3; a weak D match, TRBD2 (5 bases). V was cut by 10 bases and J by 2 bases, with 19 bases left in between. The CDR3 loop spans 15 amino acids. Germline lookup yields CDR1 MNHNS and CDR2 SASEGT. CDR3: CATSRERLYTDTQYF. For the CDR3, the DNA is TGTGCCACCTCAAGGGAGCGGCTGTACACAGATACGCAGTATTTT.

The chain combines TRBV10-3 with TRBJ2-2; TRBD2 agrees at 13 bases. The CDR3 is made up of 16 amino acids. The ends lost 4 bases at V and 6 bases at J; junction bases unmatched: 5. CDR1 and CDR2 (germline): ENHRY, SYGVKD. The DNA of the CDR3 is TGTGCCATCAGTGCAACTAGCGGGAGGGCCCCCGGGGAGCTGTTTTTT. As protein: CAISATSGRAPGELFF.

This clone occurred once. The chain is built from TRBV7-2 and TRBJ2-7, with 7 bases that match TRBD1. This CDR3 is 14 amino acids long. CDR1 is SGHTA and CDR2 is FQGNSA in the germline V gene. With V trimmed by 4 bases and J by 4 bases, 7 bases remained unmatched. The CDR3 DNA reads as TGTGCCAGCAGCTCGTACCCGACAGGGTACGAGCAGTACTTC. Amino acid sequence: CASSSYPTGYEQYF.

There are many counts of this clone. CDR3 residues: CSVEGSGLGQPQHF. CDR3 nucleotide sequence: TGCAGCGTTGAAGGATCAGGGTTAGGCCAGCCCCAGCATTTT. The V and J genes are TRBV29-1 and TRBJ1-5; TRBD1 is a possible D gene (5 bases). Deletions cut 1 base from V and 7 bases from J, with 14 bases between. The CDR3 is made up of 14 amino acids. The germline gives CDR1 SQVTM, CDR2 ANQGSEA.

The chain joins TRBV6-4 to TRBJ1-5; D not certain. V was shortened by 2 bases and J by 5 bases, with 10 bases between the two germline ends. CDR3 length: 14 amino acids. CDR1 is MRHNA and CDR2 is SNTAGT in the germline V gene. CDR3 region: CASSDGEGHQPQHF. The CDR3 DNA sequence: TGTGCCAGCAGTGACGGGGAGGGTCATCAGCCCCAGCATTTT.

The sample holds a few counts of this clone. The rearrangement links TRBV9 to TRBJ2-2, with a weak D call TRBD2 (5 bases). Between the trimmed V and J ends, which lost 6 bases and 2 bases, there was a span of 14 bases. This CDR3 has 15 amino acids. Germline V CDR1 and CDR2: SGDLS, YYNGEE. The CDR3 is CASTYSGINTGELFF. CDR3 DNA: TGTGCCAGCACCTACTCCGGGATTAACACCGGGGAGCTGTTTTTT. The entire variable domain, with the rest obtained from reference TRBV9 and TRBJ2-2, is as follows: DSGVTQTPKHLITATGQRVTLRCSPRSGDLSVYWYQQSLDQGLQFLIQYYNGEERAKGNILERFSAQQFPDLHSELNLSSLELGDSALYFCASTYSGINTGELFFGEGSRLTVL.

The rearrangement links TRBV15 to TRBJ2-3; the D is unclear. The CDR3 contains 13 residues. V was shortened by 0 bases and J by 6 bases, with 7 bases between the two germline ends. Germline CDR1 reads LNHNV; CDR2 reads YYDKDF (reference sequence). In nucleotides, the CDR3 is TGTGCCACCAGCAGAGATGTCGGGGATACGCAGTATTTT. Amino acids: CATSRDVGDTQYF.

The V call is TRBV28, the J call TRBJ2-1, with a weak D call TRBD2 (5 bases). CDR1 is MDHEN and CDR2 is SYDVKM in the germline V gene. The V gene lost 5 bases and the J gene lost 10 bases, with 9 bases spanning the gap. The CDR3 loop spans 11 amino acids. CDR3 amino acids: CASSPRVEQFF. The CDR3 nucleotides are TGTGCCAGCAGTCCGAGGGTGGAGCAGTTCTTC.

The gene calls are TRBV5-6 and TRBJ1-2, with 8 bases that match TRBD1. Germline CDR1 is SGHDT and CDR2 is YYEEEE. Losses at the gene ends were 2 bases for V and 0 bases for J; bases not matched to a gene: 6. The CDR3 contains 16 residues. CDR3 in amino acids: CASSFGGTGANYGYTF. Written as DNA, the CDR3 is TGTGCCAGCAGCTTCGGTGGGACAGGAGCTAACTATGGCTACACCTTC.

V usage is TRBV5-1 and J usage is TRBJ1-1; TRBD1 matches at 7 bases. Germline V gene sequence: CDR1 SGHRS, CDR2 YFSETQ. This CDR3 has 15 residues. With 4 bases clipped from V and 0 bases from J, the junction kept 6 bases outside the gene matches. The CDR3 loop is CASSLTGAVNTEAFF. CDR3 bases: TGCGCCAGCAGCCTCACAGGGGCCGTGAACACTGAAGCTTTCTTT.

V usage is TRBV6-1 and J usage is TRBJ2-5; D gene ambiguous. V lost 7 bases and J 5 bases, leaving 20 bases between the germline ends. The CDR3 runs 15 residues. Germline-derived CDR1 and CDR2 are MNHNS and SASEGT. CDR3 region: CASTFMGFQGETQYF. CDR3 nucleotides: TGTGCCAGCACGTTTATGGGTTTTCAAGGGGAGACCCAGTACTTC.

The chain is built from TRBV30 and TRBJ1-2, with TRBD1 matching over 9 bases. The ends lost 6 bases at V and 7 bases at J; junction bases unmatched: 9. From germline, CDR1 is GTSNPN and CDR2 SVGIG (reference sequence). This CDR3 has 13 amino acids. Here the CDR3 DNA reads TGTGCCTGCCGTCCGGGACAGGGTATTGGCTACACCTTC. Translating it yields CACRPGQGIGYTF.

V and J are TRBV9 and TRBJ2-7; 10 nucleotides line up with TRBD1. The CDR3 is 15 amino acids. Per the germline V gene, CDR1 is SGDLS and CDR2 is YYNGEE. The J segment lost 4 bases and the V segment lost 0 bases, leaving 4 bases of the junction unmatched. CDR3 amino acids: CASSVGGTGVYEQYF. In DNA, the CDR3 is TGTGCCAGCAGCGTAGGAGGGACAGGGGTATACGAGCAGTACTTC.

This clone came up a few times. V gene TRBV4-3 combines with J gene TRBJ2-1; 14 bases agree with TRBD2. The CDR3 extends over 18 amino acids. Germline V gives CDR1 LGHNA, CDR2 YSLEER. The junction had 8 bases not matched to a gene; V was cut back by 3 bases and J by 4 bases. This chain's CDR3 is CASSQGTSGRGRYNEQFF. CDR3 bases: TGCGCCAGCAGCCAGGGGACTAGCGGGAGAGGCCGGTACAATGAGCAGTTCTTC.